This entry is about one T cell receptor (beta chain). Its specificity is not known. These data are taken from a study of response to subunit inactivated influenza vaccine. Study-wide points: Few new T cells, the authors suggested, are recruited by each seasonal influenza vaccination.

From germline, CDR1 is DFQATT and CDR2 SNEGSKA (reference sequence). The CDR3 totals 15 residues. V dropped 2 bases and J dropped 6; count of bases not matched to a gene: 5. TCRdb reanalysed the RT-PCR reads using MiXCR and keeps one entry per CDR3 protein. The repertoire has approximately 160,000 distinct CDR3 sequences, roughly 10% of them found once; the top ten carry roughly 40%. The J gene is TRBJ2-1, the V gene TRBV20-1; 12 bases align to TRBD2. The source is a man aged 45 to 75 who received an inactivated influenza vaccine. Sequenced here: CD8+ T cells sorted from PBMCs, sampled 23 to 25 months after vaccination. CDR3 sequence: CSARLAGGPLNEQFF. CDR3 sequence (DNA): TGCAGTGCTAGACTAGCGGGAGGGCCCCTCAATGAGCAGTTCTTC.